Detailed here is one TCR beta chain. Antigen specificity is unknown. The germline V gene encodes CDR1 LNHNV and CDR2 YYDKDF (reference sequence). The CDR3 is 15 amino acids. The germline V and J ends were trimmed by 1 base and 4 bases, with 11 bases remaining between them. Lymphocytes (intraepithelial and lamina propria) were released by processing the graft tissue. The sample comes from a study of graft-versus-host responses after intestinal transplantation. Study as a whole: Uniformly, recipients were administered anti-thymocyte globulin induction with subsequent tacrolimus and steroids for around 3 years. Study-wide points: Peak circulating GvH clone levels tracked with early post-transplant HvG declines. GvH clones appeared in recipient marrow, some first in ileum or blood.

Profiling relied on immunoSEQ multiplex PCR, and the TCRdb table lists in-frame clones only, not all of them. Found here are over 60,000 clones, 89% of them singletons; the top ten hold less than 2%. The chain links TRBV15 to TRBJ1-5; no reliable D call. This material consisted of ileum tissue, taken about 350 days after transplant. The clonotype originates from a human patient who received an intestinal transplant, so some T cells may come from the graft donor. Here the CDR3 DNA reads TGTGCCACCAGCAGAGTAGTGAGGAATAATCAGCCCCAGCATTTT. Protein: CATSRVVRNNQPQHF.